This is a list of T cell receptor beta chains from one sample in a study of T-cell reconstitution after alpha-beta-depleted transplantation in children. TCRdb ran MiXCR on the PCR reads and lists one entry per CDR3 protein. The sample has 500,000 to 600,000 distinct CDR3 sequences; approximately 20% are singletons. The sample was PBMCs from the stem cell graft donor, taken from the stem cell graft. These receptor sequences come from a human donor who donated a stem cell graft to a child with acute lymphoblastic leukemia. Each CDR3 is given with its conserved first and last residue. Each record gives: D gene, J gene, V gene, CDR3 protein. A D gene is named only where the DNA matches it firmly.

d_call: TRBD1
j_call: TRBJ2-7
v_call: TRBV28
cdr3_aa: CASSFAQLGQGYEQYF

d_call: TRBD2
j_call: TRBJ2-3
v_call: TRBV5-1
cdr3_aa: CASSLTSGADTQYF

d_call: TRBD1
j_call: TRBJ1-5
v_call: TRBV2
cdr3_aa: CASRGQGWSNQPQHF

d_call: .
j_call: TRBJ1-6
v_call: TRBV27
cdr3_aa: CASSSMAIQGDGSPLHF

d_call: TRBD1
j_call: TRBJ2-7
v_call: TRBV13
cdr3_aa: CASRGQGASHEQYF

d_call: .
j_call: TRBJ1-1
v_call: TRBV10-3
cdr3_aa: CAISESKAAGGDTEAFF

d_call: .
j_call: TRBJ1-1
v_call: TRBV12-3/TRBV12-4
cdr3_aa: CASSLWIGAEAFF

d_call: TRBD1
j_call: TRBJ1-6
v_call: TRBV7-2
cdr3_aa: CASRGGTGLNSPLHF

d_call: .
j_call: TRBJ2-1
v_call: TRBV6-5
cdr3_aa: CASSWGDTSSYNEQFF

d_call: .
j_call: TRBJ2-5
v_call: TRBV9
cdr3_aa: CASSAVGRYQETQYF

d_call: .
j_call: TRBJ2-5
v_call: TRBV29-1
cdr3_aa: CSLPSQGTQYF

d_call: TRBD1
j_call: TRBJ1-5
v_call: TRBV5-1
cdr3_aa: CASSLVPGQGSNQPQHF

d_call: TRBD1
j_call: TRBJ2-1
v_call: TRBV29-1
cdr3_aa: CSASGQTYNEQFF

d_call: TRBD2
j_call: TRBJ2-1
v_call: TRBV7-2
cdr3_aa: CASSLLAGGVEQFF

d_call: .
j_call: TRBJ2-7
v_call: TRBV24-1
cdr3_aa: CATSDENRNEQYF

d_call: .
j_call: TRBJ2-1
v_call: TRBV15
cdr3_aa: CATSGAASSYNEQFF

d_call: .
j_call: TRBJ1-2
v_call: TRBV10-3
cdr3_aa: CAISQDNYGYTF

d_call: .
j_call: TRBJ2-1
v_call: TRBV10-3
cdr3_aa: CAISGDLSNNEQFF